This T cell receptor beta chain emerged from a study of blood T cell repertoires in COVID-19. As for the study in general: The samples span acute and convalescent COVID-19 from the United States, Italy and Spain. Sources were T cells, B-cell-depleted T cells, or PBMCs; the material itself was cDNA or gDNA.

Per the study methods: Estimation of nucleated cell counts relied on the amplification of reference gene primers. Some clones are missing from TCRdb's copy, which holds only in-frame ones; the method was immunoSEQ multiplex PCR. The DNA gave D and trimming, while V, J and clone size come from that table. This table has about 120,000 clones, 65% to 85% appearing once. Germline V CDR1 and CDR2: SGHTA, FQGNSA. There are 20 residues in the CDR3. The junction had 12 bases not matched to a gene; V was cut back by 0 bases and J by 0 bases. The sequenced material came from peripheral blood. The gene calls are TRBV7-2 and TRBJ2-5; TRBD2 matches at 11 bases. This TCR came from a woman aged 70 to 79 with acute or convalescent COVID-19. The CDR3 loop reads CASSLAPSSGGLSNQETQYF. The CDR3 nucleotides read TGTGCCAGCAGCTTAGCCCCATCTAGCGGGGGGCTTTCAAACCAAGAGACCCAGTACTTC.